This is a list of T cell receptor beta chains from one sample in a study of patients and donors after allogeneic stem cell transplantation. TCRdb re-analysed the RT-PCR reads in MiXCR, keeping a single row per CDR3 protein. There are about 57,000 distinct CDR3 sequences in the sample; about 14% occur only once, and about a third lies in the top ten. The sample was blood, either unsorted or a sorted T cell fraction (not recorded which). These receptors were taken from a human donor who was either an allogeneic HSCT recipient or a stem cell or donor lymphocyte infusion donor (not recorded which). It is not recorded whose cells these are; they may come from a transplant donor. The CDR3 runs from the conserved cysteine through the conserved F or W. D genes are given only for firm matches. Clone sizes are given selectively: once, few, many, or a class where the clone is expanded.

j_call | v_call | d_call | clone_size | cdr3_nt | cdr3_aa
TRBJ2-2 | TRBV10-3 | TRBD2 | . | TGTGCCATCAGTGAGTCGGTCGGGCTAGCGGCCACCGGGGAGCTGTTTTTT | CAISESVGLAATGELFF
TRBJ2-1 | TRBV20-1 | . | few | TGCAGTGGGGACCACGAAGTTGAGCAGTTCTTC | CSGDHEVEQFF
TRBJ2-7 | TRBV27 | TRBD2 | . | TGTGCCAGCAGCCATAGCGGGAGGGCCTACGAGCAGTACTTC | CASSHSGRAYEQYF
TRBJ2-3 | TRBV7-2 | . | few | TGTGCCAGCAGCCCCGGCCCCTGGACTTTTAGCACAGATACGCAGTATTTT | CASSPGPWTFSTDTQYF
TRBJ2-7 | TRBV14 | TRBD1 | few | TGTGCCAGCAGCCAAGATCTAGGACAGGGGGACTCCTACGAGCAGTACTTC | CASSQDLGQGDSYEQYF
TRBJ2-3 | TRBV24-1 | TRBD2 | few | TGTGCCACCAGTGCAACTAGCGGGACTAGCACAGATACGCAGTATTTT | CATSATSGTSTDTQYF
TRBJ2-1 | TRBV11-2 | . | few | TGTGCCAGCAGCCGGCTAGTGAACTACAATGAGCAGTTCTTC | CASSRLVNYNEQFF
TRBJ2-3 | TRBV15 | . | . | TGTGCCACCAGTTGGTACTCGGGAGATACGCAGTATTTT | CATSWYSGDTQYF
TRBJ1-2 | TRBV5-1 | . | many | TGCGCCAGCAGCTTTATGGGAGTCCAGCTCGCCAAGATTGATGGCTACACCTTC | CASSFMGVQLAKIDGYTF
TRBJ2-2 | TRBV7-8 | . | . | TGTGCCAGCAGCCTAAGGGGTCGGACCGGGGAGCTGTTTTTT | CASSLRGRTGELFF
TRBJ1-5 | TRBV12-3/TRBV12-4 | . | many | TGTGCCAGCAGTTTTGGGGAGGGCAATCAGCCCCAGCATTTT | CASSFGEGNQPQHF
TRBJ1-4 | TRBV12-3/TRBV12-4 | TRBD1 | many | TGTGCCAGCAGTTTAAACAGGGGGAACGAAAAACTGTTTTTT | CASSLNRGNEKLFF
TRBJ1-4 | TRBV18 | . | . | TGTGCCAGCTCACCAGCCGGGGCTAATGAAAAACTGTTTTTT | CASSPAGANEKLFF
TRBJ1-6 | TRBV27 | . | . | TGTGCCAGCAGTCCCGAGGGGGAAGGAGAATCACCCCTCCACTTT | CASSPEGEGESPLHF
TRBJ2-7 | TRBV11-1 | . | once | TGTGCCAGCAGCTTCGCAGGGACCGAGCAGTACTTC | CASSFAGTEQYF
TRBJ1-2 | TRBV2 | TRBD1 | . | TGTGCCAGCAGTGAAGCCCGAGGGTCGGCCGGGACAGCCGCGTCGTATGGCTACACCTTC | CASSEARGSAGTAASYGYTF
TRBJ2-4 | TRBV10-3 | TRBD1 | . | TGTGCCATCAGTTTTACTCCCGACAGGGAAAACATTCAGTACTTC | CAISFTPDRENIQYF
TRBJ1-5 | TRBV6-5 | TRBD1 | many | TGTGCCAGCAAACTCCTCGGACAGGGACGCAATCAGCCCCAGCATTTT | CASKLLGQGRNQPQHF
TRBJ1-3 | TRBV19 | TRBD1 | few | TGTGCCAGTAGCCGGGACAGGGGGCTTGGAAACACCATATATTTT | CASSRDRGLGNTIYF
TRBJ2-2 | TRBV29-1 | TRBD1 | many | TGCAGCGTTGAGTCGGGACAGTCGAACACCGGGGAGCTGTTTTTT | CSVESGQSNTGELFF
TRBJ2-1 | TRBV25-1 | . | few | TGTGCCAGCACCCCTGGACTAAACAATGAGCAGTTCTTC | CASTPGLNNEQFF
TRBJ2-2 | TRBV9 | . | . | TGTGCCAGCAGCGTAGCACCAGAATGGAGCACCGGGGAGCTGTTTTTT | CASSVAPEWSTGELFF
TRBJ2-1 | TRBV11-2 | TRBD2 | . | TGTGCCAGCAGCCAACCTCCGGGACTAGCGTTCTACAATGAGCAGTTCTTC | CASSQPPGLAFYNEQFF
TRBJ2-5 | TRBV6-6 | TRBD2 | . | TGTGCCAGCAGTTACAAAAAACTAGCGGGATACCAAGAGACCCAGTACTTC | CASSYKKLAGYQETQYF
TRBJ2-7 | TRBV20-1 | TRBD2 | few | TGCAGTGCTAGAACTGGACAACGACTAGCGGGAGGGCGTTACGAGCAGTACTTC | CSARTGQRLAGGRYEQYF
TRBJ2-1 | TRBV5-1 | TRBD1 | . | TGCGCCAGCAGCACCTACAGGGGGATATTAAGGAATGAGCAGTTCTTC | CASSTYRGILRNEQFF
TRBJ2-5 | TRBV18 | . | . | TGTGCCAGCTCACCACTAGAGTACCAAGAGACCCAGTACTTC | CASSPLEYQETQYF
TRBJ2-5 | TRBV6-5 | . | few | TGTGCCAGCAGTTACGTGGGTGGACGGTACCAAGAGACCCAGTACTTC | CASSYVGGRYQETQYF
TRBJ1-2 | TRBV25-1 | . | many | TGTGCCAGCAGTGACAGGAACTATGGCTACACCTTC | CASSDRNYGYTF
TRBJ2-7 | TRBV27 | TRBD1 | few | TGTGCCAGCAGTCCGGGACAGGGGATATACGAGCAGTACTTC | CASSPGQGIYEQYF
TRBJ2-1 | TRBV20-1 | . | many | TGCAGTGCTAGTATCCCAGTCGGGTACAATGAGCAGTTCTTC | CSASIPVGYNEQFF
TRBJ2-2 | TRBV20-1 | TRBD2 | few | TGCAGTGCTATTATCGATAGCGGGAGGGGTACCGGGGAGCTGTTTTTT | CSAIIDSGRGTGELFF
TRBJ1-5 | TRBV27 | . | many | TGTGCCAGCAGTTTAAGAGCTCTACGCAATCAGCCCCAGCATTTT | CASSLRALRNQPQHF
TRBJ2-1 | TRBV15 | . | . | TGTGCCACCAGCTTACTAGAACGTGATGAGCAGTTCTTC | CATSLLERDEQFF
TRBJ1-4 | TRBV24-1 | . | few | TGTGCCACCAGTGATCCCCATGGGAACGAAAAACTGTTTTTT | CATSDPHGNEKLFF
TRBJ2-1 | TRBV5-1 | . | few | TGCGCCAGCAGCTTGGTTAGGGGAACCGCGGTGGATGAGCAGTTCTTC | CASSLVRGTAVDEQFF
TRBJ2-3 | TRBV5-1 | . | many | TGCGCCAGCAGCCCCGGGACGGCCGAGGCAGCTACGCAGTATTTT | CASSPGTAEAATQYF
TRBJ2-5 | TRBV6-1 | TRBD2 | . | TGTGCCAGCAGCCCCATGAGCGGGAGGGACGGAGAGACCCAGTACTTC | CASSPMSGRDGETQYF
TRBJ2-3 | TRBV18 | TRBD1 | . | TGTGCCAGCACCAAGACAGGGGCCGGAGATACGCAGTATTTT | CASTKTGAGDTQYF
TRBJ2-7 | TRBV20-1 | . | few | TGCAGTGCTCGGAGAGTAGCACTACCTGAGCAGTACTTC | CSARRVALPEQYF
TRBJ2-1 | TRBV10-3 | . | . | TGTGCCATCAGTTCCGTAGGACAACCTTACAATGAGCAGTTCTTC | CAISSVGQPYNEQFF
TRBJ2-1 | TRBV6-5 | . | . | TGTGCCAGCAGTTATGGGAAGAACTCCTACAATGAGCAGTTCTTC | CASSYGKNSYNEQFF
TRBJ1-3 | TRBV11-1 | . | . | TGTGCCAGCAGCCGAATGGACACCATATATTTT | CASSRMDTIYF
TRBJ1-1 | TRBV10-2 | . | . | TGCGCCAGCAGTGAGTTGGGACAGAACACTGAAGCTTTCTTT | CASSELGQNTEAFF
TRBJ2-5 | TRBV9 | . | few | TGTGCCAGCAGCGTAGCCGCATCTATTCAAGAGACCCAGTACTTC | CASSVAASIQETQYF
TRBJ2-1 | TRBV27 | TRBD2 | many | TGTGCCAGCAGTTCCGCCATCTTAGCGGGAGTTGGCAATGAGCAGTTCTTC | CASSSAILAGVGNEQFF